This TCR beta chain emerged from a study of T cells in Graves' hyperthyroidism and ophthalmopathy. Amplification yielded TCR beta CDR3 regions, with RNA transcripts as the source. RT-PCR in the first round (using the HTBI primer set) targeted the TCR CDR3. TCRdb re-derived calls from the multiplex PCR reads in MiXCR, one entry per CDR3 protein. Among around 300,000 distinct CDR3 sequences, approximately 13% were seen once, and the ten largest hold around 24%. Comments on this clonotype: Antigen: not known.

Findings of the study overall: Separating ophthalmopathy from stable hyperthyroidism was achieved by a 13 V-J model. Blood samples included most of the expanded thyroid clonotypes exceeding 0.001.

Newly diagnosed hyperthyroidism, duration under 2 months, in patients aged 18 to 65. With 3 bases clipped from V and 2 bases from J, the junction kept 3 bases outside the gene matches. The germline V gene encodes CDR1 ENHRY and CDR2 SYGVKD. The CDR3 contains 14 residues. The TCR was taken from a woman in her 30s with Graves' hyperthyroidism. The sample comprised blood. The chain is built from TRBV10-3 and TRBJ2-7; TRBD1 matches 8 bases. CDR3: CAISETGGTYEQYF. The CDR3 DNA reads as TGTGCCATCAGTGAAACAGGGGGAACCTACGAGCAGTACTTC.